This T cell receptor beta chain was retrieved from a study of blood T cell repertoires in COVID-19. Whole-study context: The United States, Italy and Spain provided the acute and convalescent COVID-19 samples. The analysed material was cDNA or gDNA that came from T cells, B-cell-depleted T cells, or PBMCs.

Seattle's enrolled individuals joined amid active infection and were then monitored longitudinally. Trimming shortened V by 5 bases and J by 2 bases, and 10 bases separated the two germline ends. Germline loops: CDR1 SEHNR, CDR2 FQNEAQ (reference sequence). CDR3 size: 13 residues. Authors' methods: Amplification of reference gene primers provided the estimated nucleated cell counts. Measured with immunoSEQ multiplex PCR; TCRdb has only the in-frame clones, and not every one. That table supplies the V and J calls and clone size; D and trimming were determined from the DNA. The table has about 250,000 clones, 65% to 90% seen once.

This receptor was identified in a man in his forties or fifties with COVID-19, enrolled during active disease. The sample comprised peripheral blood. The genes are TRBV7-9 and TRBJ2-7; the D gene is possibly TRBD2 (6 bases). The CDR3 loop is CASSGGYTYEQYF. For the CDR3, the DNA is TGTGCCAGCAGCGGGGGGTACACCTACGAGCAGTACTTC.